These T cell receptor beta chains were read from a single sample in a study of shared clonotypes between healthy human individuals. Some clones are missing from TCRdb's copy, which holds only in-frame ones; the method was immunoSEQ multiplex PCR. The sample has roughly 590,000 clones, around 95% seen once. Material: naive CD8+ T cells sorted from blood. These receptors were collected from a woman aged 25 to 39 in good health. CDR3s include the opening cysteine and the closing phenylalanine or tryptophan. D genes are given only for firm matches. Expanded clones get a size class; other rows say once, few or many, or leave the size out.

CDR3aa	CDR3nt	abundance	v_gene	j_gene	d_gene
CASSIGRLAGRDTQYF	TGTGCCAGTAGTATAGGTCGGCTAGCGGGACGTGATACGCAGTATTTT	once	TRBV19	TRBJ2-3	TRBD2
CASSFMGRQPQHF	TGTGCCAGCAGTTTCATGGGGAGACAGCCCCAGCATTTT	.	TRBV27	TRBJ1-5	.
CASSGGYTEAFF	TGTGCCAGCAGTGGGGGTTACACTGAAGCTTTCTTT	.	TRBV6-6	TRBJ1-1	.
CASSAPGTSGRSSYNEQFF	TGTGCCAGCAGCGCCCCCGGGACTAGCGGGCGAAGCTCCTACAATGAGCAGTTCTTC	once	TRBV9	TRBJ2-1	TRBD2
CASREGTEAFF	TGTGCCAGCAGGGAGGGCACTGAAGCTTTCTTT	.	TRBV28	TRBJ1-1	.
CSAHQGFNEKLFF	TGCAGCGCCCATCAGGGGTTTAATGAAAAACTGTTTTTT	.	TRBV29-1	TRBJ1-4	.
CASSLVGGRSTDTQYF	TGTGCCAGCAGCTTAGTAGGCGGGAGAAGCACAGATACGCAGTATTTT	.	TRBV7-6	TRBJ2-3	TRBD2
CASSPMSADPPKTQYF	TGTGCCAGCAGTCCTATGAGCGCAGACCCCCCCAAGACCCAGTACTTC	.	TRBV27	TRBJ2-5	.
CASSFDGIAGADGELFF	TGTGCCAGCAGCTTTGACGGGATAGCGGGAGCGGACGGGGAGCTGTTTTTT	.	TRBV7-8	TRBJ2-2	TRBD2
CASSFDPRMAYEQYF	TGTGCCAGCAGTTTCGACCCCCGGATGGCCTACGAGCAGTACTTC	.	TRBV27	TRBJ2-7	.
CASSTPYGDKLPGDYGYTF	TGTGCCAGCAGTACACCATACGGTGACAAATTGCCAGGCGACTATGGCTACACCTTC	.	TRBV28	TRBJ1-2	.
CASSVESNYNEQFF	TGTGCCAGCAGCGTAGAATCCAACTACAATGAGCAGTTCTTC	.	TRBV9	TRBJ2-1	.
CASSQTSGSYNEQFF	TGTGCCAGCAGCCAGACTAGCGGGTCCTACAATGAGCAGTTCTTC	.	TRBV14	TRBJ2-1	TRBD2
CASSSTQGMEETQYF	TGTGCCAGCAGTTCTACACAGGGGATGGAAGAGACCCAGTACTTC	.	TRBV28	TRBJ2-5	TRBD1